This TCR beta chain emerged from a study of persistence of HIV-infected CD4 T cells. Study observations and caveats: CMV- and Gag-responding cells had lower TCRbeta richness than CD3/CD28-responding cells. Bulk TCR data could not be restricted to HIV-1-infected CMV-responding cells.

The libraries were made with immunoSEQ version 4 in survey mode. Profiling relied on immunoSEQ multiplex PCR, and the TCRdb table lists in-frame clones only, not all of them. The sample lists 25,000 to 30,000 clones, around 80% occurring once. Turning to this clone: No antigen is known for it.

Stimulation used 7.5 to 10 ug/mL lysate from CMV-infected fibroblasts. CD40L/CD69 double-negative CD45RO-high memory CD4+ T cells were collected. Germline lookup yields CDR1 SGHDT and CDR2 YYEEEE. Losses at the gene ends were 2 bases for V and 9 bases for J; bases not matched to a gene: 12. The CDR3 is made up of 15 amino acids. The rearrangement uses TRBV5-6 and TRBJ1-1; 8 bases are a match to TRBD1. The sequence came from an adult woman with HIV who was CMV-seropositive. The source material was CD4+ T cells sorted from PBMCs after roughly 20-hour stimulation, sampled from a patient who received antiretroviral therapy. CDR3 DNA: TGTGCCAGCAGCTTCCTGGACAGGGAGCTAGTAAAAGCTTTCTTT. Residues: CASSFLDRELVKAFF.